Below, 4 T cell receptor beta chains from the same sample are listed, as sequenced in a study of regulatory T cells in long-lasting Graves disease. The authors built TCR beta libraries using iRepertoire HTBI primers and Arm-PCR of CDR3 regions. MiXCR, applied by TCRdb to the multiplex PCR reads, yields one record per CDR3 protein. The sample records approximately 400,000 distinct CDR3 sequences, roughly 23% being singletons. Regarding time point: persistent/refractory GD, antithyroid drugs over 5 years with positive TRAb. The TCR library was made from RNA extracted from PBMCs. The sample consisted of peripheral blood mononuclear cells (PBMCs), taken when the disease was refractory, from a patient treated with antithyroid drugs. The receptors here all came from a woman aged 40 to 50 with Graves disease.

The chain is built from TRBV20-1 and TRBJ2-5; TRBD2 agrees at 11 bases. There are 18 residues in the CDR3. The V and J ends lost 3 bases and 0 bases, in that order; junction bases with no gene match: 12. From germline, CDR1 is DFQATT and CDR2 SNEGSKA (reference sequence). CDR3 sequence reads: CSARAWTSGLGDQETQYF. The CDR3 coding sequence is TGCAGTGCTAGGGCGTGGACTAGCGGGCTCGGAGACCAAGAGACCCAGTACTTC.

The table lists this clonotype with many counts. The V gene is TRBV7-9, the J gene TRBJ1-6; 7 bases match TRBD1. With 5 bases clipped from V and 9 bases from J, the junction kept 10 bases outside the gene matches. Germline CDR1 reads SEHNR; CDR2 reads FQNEAQ (reference sequence). The CDR3 extends over 15 amino acids. As DNA, the CDR3 is TGTGCCAGCAGCAATAACAGGGGCGGCGGTTCACCCCTCCACTTT. This codes for CASSNNRGGGSPLHF.

This clonotype has more than one count but fewer than ten. The chain employs TRBV5-1 and TRBJ2-7, with TRBD2 matching over 8 bases. Germline values: CDR1 SGHRS, CDR2 YFSETQ. The J segment lost 8 bases and the V segment lost 0 bases, leaving 10 bases of the junction unmatched. The CDR3 is 15 residues long. The DNA for the CDR3 is TGCGCCAGCAGCTTGGCCGGGACTAGGAATCCCCAGCAGTACTTC. Residues: CASSLAGTRNPQQYF.

The sample holds many counts of this clonotype. V gene TRBV29-1 combines with J gene TRBJ1-1; TRBD1 matches 7 bases. Trimming took 8 bases from V and 1 from J; bases not matched to a gene: 13. CDR3 length: 15 amino acids. The germline gives CDR1 SQVTM, CDR2 ANQGSEA. The DNA of the CDR3 is TGCAGCCTTAGGAGAGGGGGCAAGAAGAACACTGAAGCTTTCTTT. Translation gives CSLRRGGKKNTEAFF. The whole variable domain, filled in from reference TRBV29-1 and TRBJ1-1, reads SAVISQKPSRDICQRGTSLTIQCQVDSQVTMMFWYRQQPGQSLTLIATANQGSEATYESGFVIDKFPISRPNLTFSTLTVSNMSPEDSSIYLCSLRRGGKKNTEAFFGQGTRLTVV.